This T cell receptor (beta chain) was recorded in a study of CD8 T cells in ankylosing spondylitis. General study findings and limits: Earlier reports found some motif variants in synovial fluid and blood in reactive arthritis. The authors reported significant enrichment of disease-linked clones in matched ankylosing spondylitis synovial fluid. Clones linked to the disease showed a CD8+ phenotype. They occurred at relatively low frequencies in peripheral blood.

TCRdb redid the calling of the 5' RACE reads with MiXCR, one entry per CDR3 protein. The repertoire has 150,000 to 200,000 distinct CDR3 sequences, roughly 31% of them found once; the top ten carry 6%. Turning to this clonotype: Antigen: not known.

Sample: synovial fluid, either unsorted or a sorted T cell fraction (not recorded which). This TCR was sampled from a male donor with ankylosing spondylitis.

CDR3 sequence reads: CSASRVDGGYNEQFF. The DNA for the CDR3 is TGCAGTGCTAGTCGTGTGGACGGGGGGTACAATGAGCAGTTCTTC. The chain links TRBV20-1 to TRBJ2-1; 7 bases match TRBD2. Germline V gene data show CDR1 as DFQATT and CDR2 as SNEGSKA (reference sequence). The CDR3 length is 15 residues. The V segment lost 3 bases and the J segment 4 bases; nucleotides outside the gene matches: 9.